The clone carrying this T cell receptor (beta chain) was picked up a small number of times. What it recognizes is unknown. The study ran its PCR with 60 Vbeta and 13 Jbeta primers. Per the original methods: Around 10 million of the about 80 million unique TCR beta chains counted in a later analysis were shared. TCRdb's table, derived via immunoSEQ multiplex PCR, lists solely in-frame clones and lacks some. For V, J and clone size, that table is used; D and trimming come from the DNA. The table records about 160,000 clones, about 60% of them present only once. This CDR3 region has 14 residues. CDR1 is LNHDA, CDR2 SQIVND, per germline (reference sequence). After removal of 3 bases from V and 5 bases from J, the junction contained 5 bases not matched to a gene. These data are taken from a study of cytomegalovirus exposure and HLA in healthy donors. Whole-study findings and limits: The analysis excluded some indistinguishable V segments, including TRBV6-2 and TRBV6-3. Previously analyzed data showed that most TCR beta V segments were productive at a frequency of about 87% or about 30%.

The genes are TRBV19 and TRBJ2-5; 8 nucleotides match TRBD1. Sequences were obtained from PBMCs. The sequence came from a woman aged 60-75 years in good health and CMV-seropositive. The CDR3 DNA is TGTGCCAGTAGTATGGCAGGGGGCAGGGAGACCCAGTACTTC. It yields the protein CASSMAGGRETQYF.